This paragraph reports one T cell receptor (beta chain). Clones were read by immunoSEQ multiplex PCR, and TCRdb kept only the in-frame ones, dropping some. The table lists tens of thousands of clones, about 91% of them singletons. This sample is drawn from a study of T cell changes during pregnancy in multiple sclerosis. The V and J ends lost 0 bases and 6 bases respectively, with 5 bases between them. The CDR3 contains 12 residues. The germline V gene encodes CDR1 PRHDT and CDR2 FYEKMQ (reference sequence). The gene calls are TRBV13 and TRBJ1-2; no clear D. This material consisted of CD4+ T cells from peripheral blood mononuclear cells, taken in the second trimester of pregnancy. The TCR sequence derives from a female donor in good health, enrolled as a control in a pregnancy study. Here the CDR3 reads CASSLGGDGYTF. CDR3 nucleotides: TGTGCCAGCAGCTTAGGGGGAGATGGCTACACCTTC.